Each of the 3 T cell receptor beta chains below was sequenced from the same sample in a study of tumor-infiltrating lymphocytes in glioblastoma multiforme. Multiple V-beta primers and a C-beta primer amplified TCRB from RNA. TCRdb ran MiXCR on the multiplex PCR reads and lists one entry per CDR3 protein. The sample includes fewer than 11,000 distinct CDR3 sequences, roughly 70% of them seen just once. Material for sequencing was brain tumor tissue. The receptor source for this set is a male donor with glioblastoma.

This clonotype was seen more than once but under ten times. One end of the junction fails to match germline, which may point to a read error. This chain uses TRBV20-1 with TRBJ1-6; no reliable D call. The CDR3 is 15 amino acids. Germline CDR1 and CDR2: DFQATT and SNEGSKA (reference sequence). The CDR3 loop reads CSVRGRGSVNSRLHF. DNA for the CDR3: TGCAGTGTTAGAGGGCGGGGTTCTGTGAATTCACGCCTCCACTTT.

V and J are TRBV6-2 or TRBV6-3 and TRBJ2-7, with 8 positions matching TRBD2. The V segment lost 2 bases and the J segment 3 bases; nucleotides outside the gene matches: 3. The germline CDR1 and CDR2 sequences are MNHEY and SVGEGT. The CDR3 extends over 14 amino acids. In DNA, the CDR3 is TGTGCCAGCAGTTACACTAGCGGCTACTACGAGCAGTACTTC. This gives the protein CASSYTSGYYEQYF.

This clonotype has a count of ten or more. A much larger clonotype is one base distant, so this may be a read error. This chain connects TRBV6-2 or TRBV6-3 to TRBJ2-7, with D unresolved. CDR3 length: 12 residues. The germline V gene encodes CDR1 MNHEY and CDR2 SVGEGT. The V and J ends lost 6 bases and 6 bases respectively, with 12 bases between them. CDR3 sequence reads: CASSEFTCEQYF. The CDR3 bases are TGTGCCAGCAGCGAGTTTACCTGCGAGCAGTACTTC.